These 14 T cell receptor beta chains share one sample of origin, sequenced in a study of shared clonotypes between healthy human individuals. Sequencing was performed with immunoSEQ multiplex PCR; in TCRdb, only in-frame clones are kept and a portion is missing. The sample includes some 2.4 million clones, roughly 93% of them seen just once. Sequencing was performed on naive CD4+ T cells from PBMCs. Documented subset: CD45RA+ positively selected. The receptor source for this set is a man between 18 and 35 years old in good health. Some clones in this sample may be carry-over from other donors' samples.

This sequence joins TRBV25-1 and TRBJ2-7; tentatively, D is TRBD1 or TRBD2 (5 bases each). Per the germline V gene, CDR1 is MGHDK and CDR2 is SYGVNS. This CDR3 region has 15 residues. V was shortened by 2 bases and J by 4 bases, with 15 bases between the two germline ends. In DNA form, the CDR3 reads TGTGCCAGCAGTGAACTGGGGGTAATCGGGTACGAGCAGTACTTC. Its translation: CASSELGVIGYEQYF.

The CDR3 sequence is CASSDRGLRTEAFF. The CDR3 bases are TGTGCCAGCAGTGACAGGGGGCTGAGGACTGAAGCTTTCTTT. This chain connects TRBV6-5 to TRBJ1-1, with 10 bases matching TRBD1. This CDR3 has 14 amino acids. V lost 5 bases and J lost 5; bases outside the gene matches: 5. Germline V gives CDR1 MNHEY, CDR2 SVGAGI.

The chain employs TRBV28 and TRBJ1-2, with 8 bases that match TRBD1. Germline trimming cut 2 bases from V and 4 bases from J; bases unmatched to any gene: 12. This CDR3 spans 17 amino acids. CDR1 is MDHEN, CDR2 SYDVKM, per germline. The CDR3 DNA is TGTGCCAGCAGTTTAGGGGGACAGGCAGCCGTGCCCTATGGCTACACCTTC. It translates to CASSLGGQAAVPYGYTF.

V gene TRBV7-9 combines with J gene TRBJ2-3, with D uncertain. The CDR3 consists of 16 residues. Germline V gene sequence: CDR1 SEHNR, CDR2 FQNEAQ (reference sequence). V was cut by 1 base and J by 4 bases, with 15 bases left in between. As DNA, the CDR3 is TGTGCCAGCAGCTTAGGCTCTCGAAGGCCGGCAGATACGCAGTATTTT. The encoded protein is CASSLGSRRPADTQYF.

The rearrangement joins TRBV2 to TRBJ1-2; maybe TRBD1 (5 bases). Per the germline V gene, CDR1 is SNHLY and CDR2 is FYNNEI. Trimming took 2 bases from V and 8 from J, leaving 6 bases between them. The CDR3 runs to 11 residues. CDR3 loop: CASSEWDGYTF. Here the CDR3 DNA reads TGTGCCAGCAGTGAATGGGACGGCTACACCTTC.

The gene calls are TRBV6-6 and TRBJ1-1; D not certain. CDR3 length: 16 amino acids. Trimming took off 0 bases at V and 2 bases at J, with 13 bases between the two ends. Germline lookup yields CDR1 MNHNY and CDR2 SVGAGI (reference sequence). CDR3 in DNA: TGTGCCAGCAGTTACTCGGTTCTCAGGAGAAACACTGAAGCTTTCTTT. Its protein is CASSYSVLRRNTEAFF.

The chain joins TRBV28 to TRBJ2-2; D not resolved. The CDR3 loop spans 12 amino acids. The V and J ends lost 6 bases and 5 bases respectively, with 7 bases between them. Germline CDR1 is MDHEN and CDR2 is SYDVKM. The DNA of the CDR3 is TGTGCCAGCAGCATCGGGACCGGGGAGCTGTTTTTT. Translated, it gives CASSIGTGELFF.

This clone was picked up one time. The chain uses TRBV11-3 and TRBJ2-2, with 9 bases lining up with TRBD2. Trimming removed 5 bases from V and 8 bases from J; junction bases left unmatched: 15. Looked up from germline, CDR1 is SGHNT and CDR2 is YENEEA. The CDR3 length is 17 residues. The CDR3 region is CASSPRASGTRPGELFF. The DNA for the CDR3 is TGTGCCAGCAGCCCGCGGGCTAGCGGGACTCGCCCTGGGGAGCTGTTTTTT.

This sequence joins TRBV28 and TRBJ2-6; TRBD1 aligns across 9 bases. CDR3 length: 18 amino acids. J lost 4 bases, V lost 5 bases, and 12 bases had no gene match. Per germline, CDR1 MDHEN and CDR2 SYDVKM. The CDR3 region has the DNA TGTGCCAGCAGTCCCCGTCCCGGGACAGGGCACGGGGCCAACGTCCTGACTTTC. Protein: CASSPRPGTGHGANVLTF.

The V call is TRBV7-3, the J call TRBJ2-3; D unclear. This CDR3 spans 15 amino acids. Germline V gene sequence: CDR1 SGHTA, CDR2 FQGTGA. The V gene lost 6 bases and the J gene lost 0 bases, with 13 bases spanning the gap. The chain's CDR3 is CASSPDDTSTDTQYF. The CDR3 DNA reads TGTGCCAGCAGTCCCGACGATACTAGCACAGATACGCAGTATTTT.

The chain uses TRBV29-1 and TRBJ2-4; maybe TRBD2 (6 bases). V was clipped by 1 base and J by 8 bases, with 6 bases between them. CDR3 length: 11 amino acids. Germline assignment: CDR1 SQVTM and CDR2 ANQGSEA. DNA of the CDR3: TGCAGCGTTGAAGGGAGGGACATTCAGTACTTC. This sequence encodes CSVEGRDIQYF.

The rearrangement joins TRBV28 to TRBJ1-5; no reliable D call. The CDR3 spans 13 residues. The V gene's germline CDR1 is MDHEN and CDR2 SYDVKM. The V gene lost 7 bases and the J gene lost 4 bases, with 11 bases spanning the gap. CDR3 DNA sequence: TGTGCCAGCAAGCTAAACGGAAATCAGCCCCAGCATTTT. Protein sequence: CASKLNGNQPQHF.

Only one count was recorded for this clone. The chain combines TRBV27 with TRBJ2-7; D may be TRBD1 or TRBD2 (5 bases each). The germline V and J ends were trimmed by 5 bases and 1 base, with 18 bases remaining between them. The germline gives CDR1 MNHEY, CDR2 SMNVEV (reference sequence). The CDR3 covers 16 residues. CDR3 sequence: CASSPRAGRASYEQYF. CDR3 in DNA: TGTGCCAGCAGTCCTAGGGCAGGGAGAGCTTCCTACGAGCAGTACTTC.

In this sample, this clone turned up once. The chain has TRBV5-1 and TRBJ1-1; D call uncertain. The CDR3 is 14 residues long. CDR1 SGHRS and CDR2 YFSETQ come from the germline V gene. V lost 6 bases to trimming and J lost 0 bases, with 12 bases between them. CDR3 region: CASTELGMNTEAFF. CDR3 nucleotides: TGCGCCAGCACCGAACTGGGGATGAACACTGAAGCTTTCTTT.